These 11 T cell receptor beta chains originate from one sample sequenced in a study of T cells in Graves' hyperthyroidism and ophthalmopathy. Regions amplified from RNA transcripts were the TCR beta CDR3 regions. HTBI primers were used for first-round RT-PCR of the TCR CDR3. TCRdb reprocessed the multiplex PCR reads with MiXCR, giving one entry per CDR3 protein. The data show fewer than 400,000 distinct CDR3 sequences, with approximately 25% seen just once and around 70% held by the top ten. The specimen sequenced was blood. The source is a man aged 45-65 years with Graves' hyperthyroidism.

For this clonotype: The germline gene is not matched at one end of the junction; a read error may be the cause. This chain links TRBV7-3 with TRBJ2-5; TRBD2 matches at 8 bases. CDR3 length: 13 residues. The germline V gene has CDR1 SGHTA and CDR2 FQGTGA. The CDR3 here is CASSLTSGETQYF. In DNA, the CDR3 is TGTGCCAGCAGCCTAACTAGCGGAGAGACCCAGTACTTC.

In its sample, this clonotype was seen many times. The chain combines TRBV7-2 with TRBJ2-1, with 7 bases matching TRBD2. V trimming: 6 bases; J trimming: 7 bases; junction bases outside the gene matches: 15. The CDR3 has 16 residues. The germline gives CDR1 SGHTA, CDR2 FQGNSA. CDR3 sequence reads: CASRYQAGIGRNEQFF. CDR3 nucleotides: TGTGCCAGCAGATACCAAGCGGGAATTGGTAGGAATGAGCAGTTCTTC.

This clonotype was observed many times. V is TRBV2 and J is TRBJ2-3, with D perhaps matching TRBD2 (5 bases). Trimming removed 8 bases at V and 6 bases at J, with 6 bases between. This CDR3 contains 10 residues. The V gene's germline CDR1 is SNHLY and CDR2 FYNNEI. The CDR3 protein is CASLADTQYF. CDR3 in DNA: TGTGCCAGCTTAGCGGATACGCAGTATTTT.

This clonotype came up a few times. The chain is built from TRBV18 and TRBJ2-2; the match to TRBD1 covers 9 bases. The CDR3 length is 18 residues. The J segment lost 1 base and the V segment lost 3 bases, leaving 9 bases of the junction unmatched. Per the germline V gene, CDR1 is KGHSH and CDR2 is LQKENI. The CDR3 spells CASSPKSSGQGNTGELFF. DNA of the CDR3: TGTGCCAGCTCACCGAAGTCGTCGGGACAGGGGAACACCGGGGAGCTGTTTTTT.

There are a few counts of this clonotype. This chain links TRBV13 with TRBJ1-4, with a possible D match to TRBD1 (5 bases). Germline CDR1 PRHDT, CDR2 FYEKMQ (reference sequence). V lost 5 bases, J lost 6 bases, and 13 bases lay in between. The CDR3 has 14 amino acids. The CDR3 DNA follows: TGTGCCAGCAGCGCCGGGACGGTAGATGAAAAACTGTTTTTT. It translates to CASSAGTVDEKLFF.

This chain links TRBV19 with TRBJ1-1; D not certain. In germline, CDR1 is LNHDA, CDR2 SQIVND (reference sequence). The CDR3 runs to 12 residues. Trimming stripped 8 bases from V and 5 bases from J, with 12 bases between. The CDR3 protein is CASSWQGTEAFF. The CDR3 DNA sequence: TGTGCCAGTTCATGGCAAGGTACTGAAGCTTTCTTT.

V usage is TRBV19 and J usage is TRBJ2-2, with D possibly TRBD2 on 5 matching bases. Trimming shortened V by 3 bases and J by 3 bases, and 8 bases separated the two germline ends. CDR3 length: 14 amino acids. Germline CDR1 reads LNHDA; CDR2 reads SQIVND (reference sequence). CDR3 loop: CASSINGDTGELFF. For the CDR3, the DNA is TGTGCCAGTAGTATTAACGGGGACACCGGGGAGCTGTTTTTT.

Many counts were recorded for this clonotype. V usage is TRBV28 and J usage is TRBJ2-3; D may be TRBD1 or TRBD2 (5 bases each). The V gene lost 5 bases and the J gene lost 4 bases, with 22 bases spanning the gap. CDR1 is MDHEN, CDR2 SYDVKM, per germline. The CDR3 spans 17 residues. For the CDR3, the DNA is TGTGCCAGCAGTGGATATAGGGACGTAGAGGATCCAGATACGCAGTATTTT. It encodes CASSGYRDVEDPDTQYF.

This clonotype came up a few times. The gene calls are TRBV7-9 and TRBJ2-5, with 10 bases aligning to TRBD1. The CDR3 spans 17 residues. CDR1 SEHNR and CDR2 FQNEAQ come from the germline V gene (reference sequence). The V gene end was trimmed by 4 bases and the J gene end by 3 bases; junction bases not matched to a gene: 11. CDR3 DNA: TGTGCCAGCAGCTCATCCGGGACAGGGGCCGCGGAAGAGACCCAGTACTTC. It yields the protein CASSSSGTGAAEETQYF.

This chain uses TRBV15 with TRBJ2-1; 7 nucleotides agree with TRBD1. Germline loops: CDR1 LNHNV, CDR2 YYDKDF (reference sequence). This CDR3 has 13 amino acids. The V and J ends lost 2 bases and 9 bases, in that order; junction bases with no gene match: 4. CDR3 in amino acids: CATSRTGETEQFF. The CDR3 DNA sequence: TGTGCCACCAGCAGAACAGGGGAAACTGAGCAGTTCTTC. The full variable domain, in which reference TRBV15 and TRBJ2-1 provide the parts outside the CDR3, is DAMVIQNPRYQVTQFGKPVTLSCSQTLNHNVMYWYQQKSSQAPKLLFHYYDKDFNNEADTPDNFQSRRPNTSFCFLDIRSPGLGDTAMYLCATSRTGETEQFFGPGTRLTVL.

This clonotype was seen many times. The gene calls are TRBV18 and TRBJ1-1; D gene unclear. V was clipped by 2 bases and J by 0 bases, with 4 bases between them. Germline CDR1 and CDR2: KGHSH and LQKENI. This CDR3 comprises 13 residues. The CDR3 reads CASSPALNTEAFF. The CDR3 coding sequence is TGTGCCAGCTCACCAGCACTGAACACTGAAGCTTTCTTT.